This T cell receptor (beta chain) was identified during a study of blood T cell repertoires in COVID-19. Turning to the study itself: Samples of COVID-19 (acute and convalescent) were obtained from the United States, Italy and Spain.

Per the original data handling: Estimated nucleated cell counts came from reference gene primer amplification. Measured with immunoSEQ multiplex PCR; TCRdb has only the in-frame clones, and not every one. V and J calls and clone size are given by that table; D and trimming were obtained from the DNA. The sample lists about 240,000 clones, under 85% occurring once. Trimming removed 7 bases at V and 0 bases at J, with 13 bases between. The germline V gene has CDR1 LNHDA and CDR2 SQIVND (reference sequence). This CDR3 is 15 amino acids long. The sequence was collected from a man aged 25 to 40 who had recovered from COVID-19. Sequenced material: peripheral blood. This sequence joins TRBV19 and TRBJ1-3; no definite D call. The CDR3 sequence: CASTTGIASGNTIYF. CDR3 coding DNA: TGTGCCAGTACTACCGGGATAGCCTCTGGAAACACCATATATTTT.